The TCR beta chain under discussion was sequenced for a study of T cell repertoires in cytomegalovirus infection. Overall study context: Recently identified HLA-C-restricted CMV epitopes were among the peptides used. Public TCR beta signatures marked donors with CMV infection and the matching HLA.

Study-wide points: HLA-C-restricted CMV clonotypes gave the most frequent clonotype in two of eight donors. Summed public TCR beta family frequency identified CMV carriers bearing the relevant HLA.

In regard to this clonotype: Its specificity is not known.

TCRdb processed the reads anew with MiXCR; each CDR3 protein has one entry. The sample includes around 70,000 distinct CDR3 sequences, roughly 28% of them seen just once. CDR3 length: 16 amino acids. Germline CDR1 reads MNHEY; CDR2 reads SVGEGT. V trimming: 0 bases; J trimming: 8 bases; junction bases outside the gene matches: 7. The chain uses TRBV6-2 or TRBV6-3 and TRBJ1-5, with 10 bases lining up with TRBD1. This TCR was recovered from a human donor in good health (CMV status not recorded). Some clones in this sample may be carry-over from other donors' samples. Sample: CD8+ T cells from cultured PBMCs, taken from culture after CMV antigen stimulation. The CDR3 region is CASSYSLRDRGEPQHF. CDR3 bases: TGTGCCAGCAGTTACTCCCTTCGGGACAGGGGTGAGCCCCAGCATTTT.